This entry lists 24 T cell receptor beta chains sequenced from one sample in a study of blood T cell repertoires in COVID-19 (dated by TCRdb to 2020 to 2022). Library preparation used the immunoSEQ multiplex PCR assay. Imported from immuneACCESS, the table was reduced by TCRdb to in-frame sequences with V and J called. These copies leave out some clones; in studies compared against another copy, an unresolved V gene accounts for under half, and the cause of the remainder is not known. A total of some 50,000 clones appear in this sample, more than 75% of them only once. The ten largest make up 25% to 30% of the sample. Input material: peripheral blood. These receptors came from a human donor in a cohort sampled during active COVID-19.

The CDR3 spells CASTTSRETQYF. Written as DNA, the CDR3 is TGTGCCAGCACGACCTCCAGGGAGACCCAGTACTTC. The V gene is TRBV28, the J gene TRBJ2-5; D unclear. The CDR3 consists of 12 residues. Germline V CDR1 and CDR2: MDHEN, SYDVKM. V dropped 7 bases and J dropped 5 bases, with 11 bases sitting between them.

The chain's CDR3 is CASSGDYYEQYF. Here the CDR3 DNA reads TGTGCCAGCAGTGGAGACTACTACGAGCAGTACTTC. J is TRBJ2-7 and V is TRBV2, with D possibly TRBD2 on 5 matching bases. Trimming removed 4 bases at V and 3 bases at J, with 7 bases between. This CDR3 contains 12 residues. From germline, CDR1 is SNHLY and CDR2 FYNNEI.

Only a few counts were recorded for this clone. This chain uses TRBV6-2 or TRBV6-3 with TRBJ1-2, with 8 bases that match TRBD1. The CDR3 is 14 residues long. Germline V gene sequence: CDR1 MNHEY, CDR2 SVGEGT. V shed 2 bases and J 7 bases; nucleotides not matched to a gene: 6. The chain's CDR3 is CASSYPRTGFGYTF. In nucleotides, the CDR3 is TGTGCCAGCAGTTACCCTCGGACAGGGTTTGGCTACACCTTC.

The CDR3 loop reads CASSEMGARGDEQYF. The CDR3 DNA reads as TGTGCCAGCAGTGAAATGGGTGCCCGCGGCGACGAGCAGTACTTC. This chain joins TRBV6-1 and TRBJ2-7; D gene uncertain. V was shortened by 2 bases and J by 5 bases, with 16 bases between the two germline ends. The CDR3 runs 15 residues. Germline V gene data show CDR1 as MNHNS and CDR2 as SASEGT.

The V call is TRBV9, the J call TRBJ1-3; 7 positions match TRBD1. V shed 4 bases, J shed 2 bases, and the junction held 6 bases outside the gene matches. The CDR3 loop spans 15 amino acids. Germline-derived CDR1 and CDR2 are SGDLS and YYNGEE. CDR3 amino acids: CASSPNTGAGNTIYF. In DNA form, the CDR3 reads TGTGCCAGCAGCCCCAATACAGGGGCTGGAAACACCATATATTTT. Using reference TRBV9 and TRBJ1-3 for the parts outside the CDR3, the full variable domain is DSGVTQTPKHLITATGQRVTLRCSPRSGDLSVYWYQQSLDQGLQFLIQYYNGEERAKGNILERFSAQQFPDLHSELNLSSLELGDSALYFCASSPNTGAGNTIYFGEGSWLTVV.

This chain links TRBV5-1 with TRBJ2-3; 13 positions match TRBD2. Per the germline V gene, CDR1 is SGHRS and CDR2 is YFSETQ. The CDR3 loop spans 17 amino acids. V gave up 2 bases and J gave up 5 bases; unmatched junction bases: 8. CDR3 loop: CASSFLTSGGRKDTQYF. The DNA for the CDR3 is TGCGCCAGCAGCTTCCTGACTAGCGGGGGGCGGAAAGATACGCAGTATTTT.

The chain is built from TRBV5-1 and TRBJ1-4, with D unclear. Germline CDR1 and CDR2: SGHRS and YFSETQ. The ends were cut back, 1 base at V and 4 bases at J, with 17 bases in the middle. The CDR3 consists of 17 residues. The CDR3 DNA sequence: TGCGCCAGCAGCTTGAGTATGGCGGGCGGAGGTAATGAAAAACTGTTTTTT. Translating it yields CASSLSMAGGGNEKLFF.

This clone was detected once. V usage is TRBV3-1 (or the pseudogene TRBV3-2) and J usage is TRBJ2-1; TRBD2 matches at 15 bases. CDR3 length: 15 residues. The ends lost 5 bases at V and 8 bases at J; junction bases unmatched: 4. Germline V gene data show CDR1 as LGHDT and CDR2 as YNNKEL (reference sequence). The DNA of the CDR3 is TGTGCCAGCAGCTGGACTAGCGGGAGGGCCGATGAGCAGTTCTTC. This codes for CASSWTSGRADEQFF.

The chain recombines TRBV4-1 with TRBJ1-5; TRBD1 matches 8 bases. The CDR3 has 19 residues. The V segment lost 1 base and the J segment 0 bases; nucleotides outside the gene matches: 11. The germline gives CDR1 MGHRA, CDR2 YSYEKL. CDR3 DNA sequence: TGCGCCAGCAGCCAAGTATACGGACAGGGATTTTATAGCAATCAGCCCCAGCATTTT. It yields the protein CASSQVYGQGFYSNQPQHF.

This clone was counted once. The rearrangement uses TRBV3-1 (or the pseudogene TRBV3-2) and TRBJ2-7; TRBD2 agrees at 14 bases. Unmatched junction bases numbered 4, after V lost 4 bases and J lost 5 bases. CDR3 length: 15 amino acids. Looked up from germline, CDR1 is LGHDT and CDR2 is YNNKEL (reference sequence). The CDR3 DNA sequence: TGTGCCAGCAGCCGCGGACTAGCGGGAGGAAACGAGCAGTACTTC. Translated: CASSRGLAGGNEQYF.

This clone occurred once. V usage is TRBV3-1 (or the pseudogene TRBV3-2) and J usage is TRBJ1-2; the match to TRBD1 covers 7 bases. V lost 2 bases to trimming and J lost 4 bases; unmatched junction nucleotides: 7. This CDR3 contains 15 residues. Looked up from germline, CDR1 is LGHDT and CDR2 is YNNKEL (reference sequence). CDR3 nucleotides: TGTGCCAGCAGCCAAACCGGGACAGACCCCTATGGCTACACCTTC. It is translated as CASSQTGTDPYGYTF.

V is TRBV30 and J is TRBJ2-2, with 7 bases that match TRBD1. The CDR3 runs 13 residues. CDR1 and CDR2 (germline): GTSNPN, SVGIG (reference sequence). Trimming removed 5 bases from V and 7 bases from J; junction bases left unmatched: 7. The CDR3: CAWRQGGNGELFF. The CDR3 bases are TGTGCCTGGCGACAGGGTGGGAACGGGGAGCTGTTTTTT.

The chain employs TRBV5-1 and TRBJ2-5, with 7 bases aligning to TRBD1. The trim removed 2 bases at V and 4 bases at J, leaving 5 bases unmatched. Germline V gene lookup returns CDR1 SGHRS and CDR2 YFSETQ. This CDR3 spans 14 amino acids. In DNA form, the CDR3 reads TGCGCCAGCAGCTTACAGAGACAGGGAGAGACCCAGTACTTC. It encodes CASSLQRQGETQYF.

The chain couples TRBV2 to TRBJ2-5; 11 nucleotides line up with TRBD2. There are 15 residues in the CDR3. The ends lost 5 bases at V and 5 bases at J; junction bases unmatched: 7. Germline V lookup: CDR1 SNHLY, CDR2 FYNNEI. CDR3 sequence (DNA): TGTGCCAGCAGTAGACTAGCGGGAACTTTGGAGACCCAGTACTTC. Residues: CASSRLAGTLETQYF.

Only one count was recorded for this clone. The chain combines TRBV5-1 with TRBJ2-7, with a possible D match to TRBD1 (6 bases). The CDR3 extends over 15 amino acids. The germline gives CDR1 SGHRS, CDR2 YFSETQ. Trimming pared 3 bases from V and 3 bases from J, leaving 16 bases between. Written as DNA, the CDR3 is TGCGCCAGCAGCTCGCGGATTGGGGGCAGCTACGAGCAGTACTTC. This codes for CASSSRIGGSYEQYF.

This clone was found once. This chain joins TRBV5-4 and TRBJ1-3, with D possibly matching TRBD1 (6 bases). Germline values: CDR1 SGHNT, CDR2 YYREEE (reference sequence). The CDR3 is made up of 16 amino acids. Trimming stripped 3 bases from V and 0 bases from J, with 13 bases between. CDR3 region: CASSYGGANSGNTIYF. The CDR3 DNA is TGTGCCAGCAGCTACGGGGGGGCCAACTCTGGAAACACCATATATTTT.

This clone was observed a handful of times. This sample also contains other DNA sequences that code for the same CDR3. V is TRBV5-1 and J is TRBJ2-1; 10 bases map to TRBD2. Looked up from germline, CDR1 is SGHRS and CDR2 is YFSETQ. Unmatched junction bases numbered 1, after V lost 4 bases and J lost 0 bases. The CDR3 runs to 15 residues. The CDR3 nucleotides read TGCGCCAGCAGCCCTAGCGGGAGCTCCTACAATGAGCAGTTCTTC. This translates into CASSPSGSSYNEQFF.

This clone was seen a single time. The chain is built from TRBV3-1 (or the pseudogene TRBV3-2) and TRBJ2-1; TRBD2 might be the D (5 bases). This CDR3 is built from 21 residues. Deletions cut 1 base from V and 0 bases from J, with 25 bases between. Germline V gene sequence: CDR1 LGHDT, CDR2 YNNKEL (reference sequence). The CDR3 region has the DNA TGTGCCAGCAGCCAAGGTAAGAGGAGGCAGATTTACTACCTCTCCTACAATGAGCAGTTCTTC. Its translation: CASSQGKRRQIYYLSYNEQFF.

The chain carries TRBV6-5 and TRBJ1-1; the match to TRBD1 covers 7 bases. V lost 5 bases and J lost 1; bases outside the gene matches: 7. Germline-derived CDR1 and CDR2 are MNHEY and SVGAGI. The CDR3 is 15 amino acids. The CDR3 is CASSKTGFKNTEAFF. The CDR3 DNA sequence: TGTGCCAGCAGTAAGACAGGGTTCAAGAACACTGAAGCTTTCTTT.

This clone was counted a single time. CDR3 residues: CASSGGEVYEQYF. CDR3 sequence (DNA): TGTGCCAGCAGCGGGGGGGAGGTATACGAGCAGTACTTC. V usage is TRBV27 and J usage is TRBJ2-7; 8 nucleotides align to TRBD2. V shed 6 bases and J 4 bases; nucleotides not matched to a gene: 5. The CDR3 is 13 residues long. CDR1 is MNHEY, CDR2 SMNVEV, per germline (reference sequence).

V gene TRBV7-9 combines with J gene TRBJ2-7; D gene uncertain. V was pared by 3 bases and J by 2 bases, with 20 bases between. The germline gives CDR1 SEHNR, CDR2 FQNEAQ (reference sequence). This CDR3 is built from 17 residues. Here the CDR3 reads CASSLYLALELTYEQYF. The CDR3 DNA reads TGTGCCAGCAGCTTGTATCTCGCCCTGGAGCTCACCTACGAGCAGTACTTC.

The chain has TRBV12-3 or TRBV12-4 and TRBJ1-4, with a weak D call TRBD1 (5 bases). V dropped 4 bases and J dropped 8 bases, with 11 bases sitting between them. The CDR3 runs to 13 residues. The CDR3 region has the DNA TGTGCCAGCAGTTGGGACTCCAGGGAAAAACTGTTTTTT. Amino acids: CASSWDSREKLFF.

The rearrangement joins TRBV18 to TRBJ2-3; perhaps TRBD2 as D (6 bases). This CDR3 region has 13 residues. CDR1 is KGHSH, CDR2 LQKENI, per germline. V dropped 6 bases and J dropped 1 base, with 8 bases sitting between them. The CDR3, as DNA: TGTGCCAGCTCTGGGGAGGGCACAGATACGCAGTATTTT. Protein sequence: CASSGEGTDTQYF.

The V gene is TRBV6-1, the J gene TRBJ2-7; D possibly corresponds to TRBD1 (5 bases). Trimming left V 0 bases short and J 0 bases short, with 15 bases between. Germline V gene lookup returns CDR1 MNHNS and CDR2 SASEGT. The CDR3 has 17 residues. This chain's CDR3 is CASSEASWTPFSYEQYF. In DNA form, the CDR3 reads TGTGCCAGCAGTGAAGCTTCTTGGACACCATTCTCCTACGAGCAGTACTTC.